This T cell receptor beta chain emerged from a study of shared clonotypes between healthy human individuals. Study findings and constraints: Donor clonotype sharing was expected to depend on sequencing depth.

As to this clone: Its antigen is as yet unknown.

Genomic DNA of every subset was divided equally among multiple immunoSEQ plates. In the source study's methods: Quality scores were absent from the junction-only immunoSEQ sequences, so filtering differed. Profiled with immunoSEQ multiplex PCR; TCRdb holds only in-frame clones, not every one. Clone size and V and J calls were adopted from that table, with D and trimming inferred from the DNA. This table has some 2.3 million clones, 80% to 95% appearing once. This TCR came from a man younger than 30 in good health. Some clones in this sample may be carry-over from other donors' samples. The source material was naive CD4+ T cells from PBMCs. Subset of the sample: CD45RA+ positively selected.

The CDR3 here is CATRRGFGNTIYF. In DNA form, the CDR3 reads TGTGCCACCCGCCGCGGGTTTGGAAACACCATATATTTT. This rearrangement joins TRBV10-3 to TRBJ1-3; D remains ambiguous. CDR1 and CDR2 from the germline V gene are ENHRY and SYGVKD. The length of the CDR3 is 13 residues. V lost 10 bases to trimming and J lost 3 bases, with 13 bases between them.